Listed below are T cell receptor beta chains from one sample, sequenced in a study of blood T cells in healthy people across ages. One entry per CDR3 protein, called by TCRdb with MiXCR from the 5' RACE reads. Among over a million distinct CDR3 sequences listed, under 30% were seen once. The same data also contributed to another study, on T cells of mothers and their children.

Sequenced input: blood. These receptor sequences come from a girl aged 2 to 10 in good health. CDR3s include the opening cysteine and the closing phenylalanine or tryptophan. Each record gives: V gene, J gene, D gene, clone size, CDR3 protein, CDR3 DNA. The D gene is left open where the match is weak. Size tells how often a clone was seen (once, few, many) or the class of an expanded clone, and some rows leave it out.

>TRBV20-1|TRBJ2-1|TRBD2|-
CSARDNPALKLANEQFF
TGCAGTGCTAGAGATAACCCGGCTCTGAAACTAGCGAATGAGCAGTTCTTC
>TRBV29-1|TRBJ2-3|-|few
CSVVGRSDTQYF
TGCAGCGTTGTTGGGCGGTCGGATACGCAGTATTTT
>TRBV3-1|TRBJ2-7|-|-
CASSHQRYEQYF
TGTGCCAGCAGCCATCAGCGTTACGAGCAGTACTTC
>TRBV20-1|TRBJ1-2|-|-
CSAGADSSVNGYTF
TGCAGTGCTGGAGCCGACAGCTCGGTTAATGGCTACACCTTC
>TRBV7-8|TRBJ2-7|-|-
CASSFTGRLEEQYF
TGTGCCAGCAGCTTTACGGGGAGGTTGGAAGAGCAGTACTTC
>TRBV12-3/TRBV12-4|TRBJ2-1|TRBD2|few
CASSRPAGGREQFF
TGTGCCAGCAGTCGGCCAGCGGGAGGTCGGGAGCAGTTCTTC
>TRBV11-2|TRBJ2-7|-|few
CASSLSRDEQYF
TGTGCCAGCAGCTTGTCCCGGGACGAGCAGTACTTC
>TRBV7-9|TRBJ1-6|-|few
CASSPAEDGSSPLHF
TGTGCCAGCAGCCCTGCGGAGGATGGTTCATCACCCCTCCACTTT
>TRBV29-1|TRBJ1-2|-|few
CSVGGVGYTF
TGCAGCGTTGGGGGGGTTGGCTACACCTTC
>TRBV12-3/TRBV12-4|TRBJ1-1|-|few
CASSLFRDTEAFF
TGTGCCAGCAGTTTGTTCCGGGACACTGAAGCTTTCTTT
>TRBV6-5|TRBJ2-7|-|-
CASSYSERAAYEQYF
TGTGCCAGCAGTTACTCTGAGCGGGCAGCCTACGAGCAGTACTTC
>TRBV7-3|TRBJ1-1|TRBD1|-
CASSLTGYAEAFF
TGTGCCAGCAGCTTGACAGGGTATGCTGAAGCTTTCTTT
>TRBV7-8|TRBJ2-3|-|few
CASSPGTPVTDTQYF
TGTGCCAGCAGCCCCGGGACACCAGTCACAGATACGCAGTATTTT
>TRBV6-1|TRBJ2-3|-|few
CASSLIAPLGTDTQYF
TGTGCCAGCTCGCTCATTGCTCCCTTGGGCACAGATACGCAGTATTTT
>TRBV28|TRBJ2-3|TRBD1|-
CASSPPTGGVDTQYF
TGTGCCAGCAGTCCCCCGACAGGGGGAGTAGATACGCAGTATTTT
>TRBV29-1|TRBJ1-2|-|-
CSVAGGDSSYGYTF
TGCAGCGTTGCAGGCGGCGACAGTTCCTATGGCTACACCTTC
>TRBV19|TRBJ1-2|TRBD1|few
CASSIVEGTGLGYGYTF
TGTGCCAGTAGTATAGTGGAGGGGACAGGGCTGGGCTATGGCTACACCTTC
>TRBV4-3|TRBJ1-2|-|-
CASSQDRSVRYGYTF
TGCGCCAGCAGCCAAGACAGGTCCGTTCGGTATGGCTACACCTTC
>TRBV4-3|TRBJ2-7|-|-
CASSQDSTVYEQYF
TGCGCCAGCAGCCAAGATAGTACAGTCTACGAGCAGTACTTC
>TRBV6-5|TRBJ2-6|-|few
CASSSWGVHGASVLTF
TGTGCCAGCAGTTCTTGGGGGGTACATGGGGCCAGCGTCCTGACTTTC
>TRBV29-1|TRBJ2-6|-|-
CSVEGYWDGANVLTF
TGCAGCGTTGAAGGGTATTGGGATGGGGCCAACGTCCTGACTTTC
>TRBV12-3/TRBV12-4|TRBJ2-7|-|few
CASRKSSVETYEQYF
TGTGCCAGCAGGAAATCTAGCGTCGAAACCTACGAGCAGTACTTC
>TRBV10-3|TRBJ1-4|-|-
CAISALGNEKLFF
TGTGCCATCAGTGCCCTAGGGAATGAAAAACTGTTTTTT